The 18 T cell receptor beta chains below all came from one sample that was sequenced in a study of regulatory and conventional T cells in RAG deficiency. Data came from immunoSEQ multiplex PCR; TCRdb stores just in-frame clones and leaves some out. The data show roughly 34,000 clones, about 70% seen once. Blood CD4+ CD25-low CD127-high conventional T cells supplied the genomic DNA template. These data also formed part of another study, on regulatory T cells. Per that study: Amplification used 52 TRBV primers and 13 TRBJ primers.

The sequencing input was CD4+ effector T cells sorted from blood. Every receptor here comes from a human donor in good health.

This clone was observed a few times. The genes are TRBV6-1 and TRBJ1-6; the D is unclear. Germline lookup yields CDR1 MNHNS and CDR2 SASEGT. The CDR3 spans 17 residues. With 2 bases removed from V and 3 bases from J, the gap between germline ends came to 14 bases. The CDR3, as DNA: TGTGCCAGCAGTGAAATCCGCGGCTTTATCTATAATTCACCCCTCCACTTT. Translating it yields CASSEIRGFIYNSPLHF.

The V gene is TRBV18, the J gene TRBJ2-7; TRBD1 might be the D (6 bases). The CDR3 totals 13 residues. V shed 3 bases and J shed 5 bases, with 11 bases lying between them. Looked up from germline, CDR1 is KGHSH and CDR2 is LQKENI. In nucleotides, the CDR3 is TGTGCCAGCTCACCTCCAGGGGAACACGAGCAGTACTTC. Residues: CASSPPGEHEQYF.

This sequence joins TRBV5-1 and TRBJ2-7; D perhaps matches TRBD2 (5 bases). CDR1 and CDR2 from the germline V gene are SGHRS and YFSETQ. The CDR3 is made up of 13 amino acids. V shed 1 base and J shed 5 bases, with 10 bases lying between them. In DNA, the CDR3 is TGCGCCAGCAGCTTGAGAGGGTTCAACGAGCAGTACTTC. Protein: CASSLRGFNEQYF.

The chain has TRBV28 and TRBJ2-1, with D perhaps being TRBD1 or TRBD2 (5 bases each). Trimming pared 11 bases from V and 6 bases from J, leaving 17 bases between. The CDR3 contains 13 residues. The V gene's germline CDR1 is MDHEN and CDR2 SYDVKM. The CDR3: CAAGTLALNEQFF. The DNA for the CDR3 is TGTGCCGCCGGGACCCTAGCCCTCAATGAGCAGTTCTTC.

The rearrangement uses TRBV7-2 and TRBJ1-3; the match to TRBD1 covers 7 bases. The trim removed 2 bases at V and 2 bases at J, leaving 6 bases unmatched. Germline CDR1 SGHTA, CDR2 FQGNSA. The CDR3 runs 16 residues. In nucleotides, the CDR3 is TGTGCCAGCAGCTTAAGGTGGCAGGGGGCTGGAAACACCATATATTTT. Protein product: CASSLRWQGAGNTIYF.

This chain uses TRBV7-9 with TRBJ2-2, with TRBD1 matching 9 bases. The CDR3 is 15 residues long. Germline CDR1 and CDR2: SEHNR and FQNEAQ (reference sequence). With V trimmed by 1 base and J by 6 bases, 3 bases remained unmatched. The CDR3 sequence is CASSLGTGAPGELFF. The CDR3 DNA is TGTGCCAGCAGCTTAGGGACAGGGGCACCCGGGGAGCTGTTTTTT.

The rearrangement uses TRBV11-2 and TRBJ2-2; D not resolved. The V gene lost 4 bases and the J gene lost 2 bases, with 8 bases spanning the gap. The CDR3 totals 14 residues. The germline V gene has CDR1 SGHAT and CDR2 FQNNGV. The CDR3 here is CASSSRINTGELFF. CDR3 DNA sequence: TGTGCCAGCAGCTCTAGAATCAACACCGGGGAGCTGTTTTTT.

This chain links TRBV7-3 with TRBJ2-3, with D possibly being TRBD2 (6 bases). V was shortened by 6 bases and J by 8 bases, with 12 bases between the two germline ends. Per the germline V gene, CDR1 is SGHTA and CDR2 is FQGTGA. There are 12 residues in the CDR3. This CDR3 reads CASRGEVGTQYF. The CDR3 DNA reads TGTGCCAGCAGGGGGGAGGTTGGTACGCAGTATTTT.

V and J are TRBV5-4 and TRBJ2-1, with 8 bases aligning to TRBD2. The CDR3 spans 15 residues. After removal of 4 bases from V and 6 bases from J, the junction contained 9 bases not matched to a gene. Germline V lookup: CDR1 SGHNT, CDR2 YYREEE (reference sequence). The CDR3 DNA sequence: TGTGCCAGCAGCCACACTAGCGGTTCCCCCAATGAGCAGTTCTTC. Its translation is CASSHTSGSPNEQFF. Full variable domain (remainder filled in from reference TRBV5-4 and TRBJ2-1): ETGVTQSPTHLIKTRGQQVTLRCSSQSGHNTVSWYQQALGQGPQFIFQYYREEENGRGNFPPRFSGLQFPNYSSELNVNALELDDSALYLCASSHTSGSPNEQFFGPGTRLTVL.

The rearrangement joins TRBV12-5 to TRBJ1-5; no clear D gene. With 5 bases removed from V and 0 bases from J, the gap between germline ends came to 11 bases. The CDR3 runs 15 residues. Germline V gives CDR1 LGHNT, CDR2 FRNRAP. CDR3 protein: CASGQHPFSNQPQHF. DNA of the CDR3: TGTGCTAGTGGTCAACATCCTTTTAGCAATCAGCCCCAGCATTTT.

The J gene is TRBJ2-2, the V gene TRBV5-1; weak D call: TRBD1 (5 bases). Germline values: CDR1 SGHRS, CDR2 YFSETQ. This CDR3 has 16 residues. V gave up 5 bases and J gave up 2 bases, with 16 bases separating them. The DNA of the CDR3 is TGCGCCAGCAGAAGACAGACGGAGATAAACACCGGGGAGCTGTTTTTT. Protein sequence: CASRRQTEINTGELFF.

The chain carries TRBV6-1 and TRBJ2-3; a possible D gene is TRBD2 (5 bases). The CDR3 spans 15 residues. Germline V gives CDR1 MNHNS, CDR2 SASEGT. The ends were cut back, 6 bases at V and 0 bases at J, with 13 bases in the middle. CDR3 in amino acids: CASRLSGRSTDTQYF. CDR3 sequence (DNA): TGTGCCAGCAGACTCAGCGGACGTAGCACAGATACGCAGTATTTT.

This chain joins TRBV28 and TRBJ1-1; possible D gene TRBD1, 6 bases. The CDR3 is made up of 13 amino acids. With 2 bases removed from V and 8 bases from J, the gap between germline ends came to 12 bases. Germline-derived CDR1 and CDR2 are MDHEN and SYDVKM. The CDR3 nucleotides are TGTGCCAGCAGTTTAAGTCCCGGACAGGAAGCTTTCTTT. This sequence encodes CASSLSPGQEAFF.

The chain links TRBV21-1 to TRBJ1-1; the table's D gene call, TRBD1, was not cross checked with the DNA. TRBV21-1 is reported as a pseudogene. This CDR3 region has 13 residues. CDR3 DNA: TGTGCCAGCAGGGGACAGCAGAACACTGAAGCTTTCTTT. The encoded protein is CASRGQQNTEAFF.

The CDR3 protein is CASSLRVGGNSPLHF. Written as DNA, the CDR3 is TGTGCCAGCAGTCTCAGGGTTGGAGGAAATTCACCCCTCCACTTT. This chain uses TRBV28 with TRBJ1-6, with D possibly TRBD1 on 5 matching bases. CDR1 is MDHEN, CDR2 SYDVKM, per germline. CDR3 size: 15 residues. The V end was cut by 5 bases, the J end by 7 bases, with 15 bases between.

V usage is TRBV18 and J usage is TRBJ1-4; D gene uncertain. Trimming removed 3 bases at V and 8 bases at J, with 10 bases between. Per the germline V gene, CDR1 is KGHSH and CDR2 is LQKENI. The CDR3 covers 13 residues. For the CDR3, the DNA is TGTGCCAGCTCACCGGGCTGGCGGGAAAAACTGTTTTTT. As protein: CASSPGWREKLFF.

This clone was found a few times. The rearrangement uses TRBV6-5 and TRBJ1-2, with D hard to call. V was pared by 8 bases and J by 6 bases, with 22 bases between. The CDR3 loop spans 15 amino acids. CDR1 MNHEY and CDR2 SVGAGI come from the germline V gene. The CDR3: CASREMGALLNGYTF. Written as DNA, the CDR3 is TGTGCCAGCCGGGAGATGGGCGCCCTATTGAATGGCTACACCTTC.

The genes are TRBV9 and TRBJ2-1; no firm D call. Deletions cut 0 bases from V and 6 bases from J, with 13 bases between. Germline-derived CDR1 and CDR2 are SGDLS and YYNGEE. This CDR3 has 15 residues. CDR3 sequence: CASSVGQGLANEQFF. CDR3 in DNA: TGTGCCAGCAGCGTAGGGCAAGGATTGGCCAATGAGCAGTTCTTC.